This T cell receptor beta chain was found in a study of OX40 agonist ivuxolimab in advanced cancers. Study as a whole: At doses from 0.01 to 10 mg/kg, patients were given intravenous ivuxolimab every 2 weeks.

Germline trimming cut 2 bases from V and 5 bases from J; bases unmatched to any gene: 14. There are 18 residues in the CDR3. Germline CDR1 reads SGHAT; CDR2 reads FQNNGV. Produced via immunoSEQ multiplex PCR; TCRdb's table is partial and in-frame only. The sample has more than 25,000 clones, more than 75% seen once; the top ten hold approximately 31%. This TCR was recovered from an adult with an advanced solid tumor such as melanoma, head and neck, liver or kidney cancer. The source was CD4+ or CD8+ T cells sorted from blood, collected in a trial of the OX40 agonist ivuxolimab. The chain has TRBV11-2 and TRBJ2-1; 8 nucleotides agree with TRBD1. CDR3 in DNA: TGTGCCAGCAGCTTAAACGCCTGGTGGGGACAGGTGAACAATGAGCAGTTCTTC. Residues: CASSLNAWWGQVNNEQFF.